The 3 T cell receptor beta chains presented below share a single source sample, sequenced in a study of CD8 T cells in ankylosing spondylitis. TCRdb called the 5' RACE reads again in MiXCR, with one record for every CDR3 protein. Among approximately 300,000 distinct CDR3 sequences, roughly 8% were seen once, and the ten largest hold more than 14%. No antigen is known for these receptors. General study results and limits: What seemed typical of ankylosing spondylitis blood was a TCR beta motif built from 8 or 9 highly homologous variants.

Sequenced sample: blood, either unsorted or a sorted T cell fraction (not recorded which). The receptors come from a male donor with ankylosing spondylitis.

This rearrangement joins TRBV20-1 to TRBJ2-7, with 10 bases fitting TRBD2. Per germline, CDR1 DFQATT and CDR2 SNEGSKA (reference sequence). The CDR3 has 14 amino acids. Trimming cost V 2 bases and J 6 bases; bases outside gene matches: 7. The CDR3 nucleotides are TGCAGTGCTAGATTAGCGGGAGGCGGTGGCGAGCAGTACTTC. This sequence encodes CSARLAGGGGEQYF.

This chain joins TRBV27 and TRBJ1-5, with D unclear. Germline values: CDR1 MNHEY, CDR2 SMNVEV (reference sequence). The germline V and J ends were trimmed by 4 bases and 5 bases, with 9 bases remaining between them. The CDR3 runs to 13 residues. The CDR3 DNA reads TGTGCCAGCAGTTATCACAGCGATCAGCCCCAGCATTTT. Encoded protein: CASSYHSDQPQHF.

This clonotype was counted a few times. The chain combines TRBV5-1 with TRBJ2-2; D might be TRBD1 (5 bases). V dropped 0 bases and J dropped 1 base, with 7 bases sitting between them. Per the germline V gene, CDR1 is SGHRS and CDR2 is YFSETQ. This CDR3 region has 15 residues. The CDR3 here is CASSLDRRNTGELFF. The CDR3 DNA reads TGCGCCAGCAGCTTGGACAGGCGGAACACCGGGGAGCTGTTTTTT. The variable domain in full, with the rest retrieved from reference TRBV5-1 and TRBJ2-2, is KAGVTQTPRYLIKTRGQQVTLSCSPISGHRSVSWYQQTPGQGLQFLFEYFSETQRNKGNFPGRFSGRQFSNSRSEMNVSTLELGDSALYLCASSLDRRNTGELFFGEGSRLTVL.